This T cell receptor (beta chain) was recorded in a study of siplizumab effects on memory and regulatory T cells. Overall study findings and caveats: Unstimulated subsets accounted for the mapping of only a minor share of the clones that were alloreactive. Neither a naive nor a memory phenotype was assignable to roughly 80-96% of proliferating CD4+ or CD8+ clones.

Per germline, CDR1 SGDLS and CDR2 YYNGEE. V was clipped by 1 base and J by 0 bases, with 11 bases between them. This CDR3 contains 16 residues. As regards this clone: Its antigen is not identified.

TCRdb's copy holds only in-frame clones and misses some; the assay was immunoSEQ multiplex PCR. The data contain about 46,000 clones, nearly 95% of them seen just once; the ten biggest clones take up roughly 15%. The genes are TRBV9 and TRBJ1-3; D gene uncertain. This receptor was identified in a human donor in good health. The source material was CD8+ T cells sorted from blood. The CDR3 here is CASSVSATSSGNTIYF. The CDR3, as DNA: TGTGCCAGCAGCGTATCAGCTACCTCCTCTGGAAACACCATATATTTT.